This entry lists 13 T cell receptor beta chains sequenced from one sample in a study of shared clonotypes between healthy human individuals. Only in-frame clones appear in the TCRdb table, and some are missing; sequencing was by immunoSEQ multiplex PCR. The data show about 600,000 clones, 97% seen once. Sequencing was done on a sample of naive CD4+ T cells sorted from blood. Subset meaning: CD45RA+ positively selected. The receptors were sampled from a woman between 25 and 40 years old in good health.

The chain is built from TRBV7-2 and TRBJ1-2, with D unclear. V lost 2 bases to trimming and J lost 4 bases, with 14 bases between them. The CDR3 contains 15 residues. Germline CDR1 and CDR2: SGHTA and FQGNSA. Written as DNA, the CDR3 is TGTGCCAGCAGCTTATTTCAGTCAGCAAGCTATGGCTACACCTTC. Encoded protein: CASSLFQSASYGYTF.

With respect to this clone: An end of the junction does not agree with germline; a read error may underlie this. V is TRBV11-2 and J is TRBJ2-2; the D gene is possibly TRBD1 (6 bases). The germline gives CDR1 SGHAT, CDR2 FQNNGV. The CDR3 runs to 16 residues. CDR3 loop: CASSARRGTNAGELFF. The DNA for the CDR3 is TGTGCCAGCAGCGCTCGTAGGGGGACGAACGCCGGGGAGCTGTTTTTT.

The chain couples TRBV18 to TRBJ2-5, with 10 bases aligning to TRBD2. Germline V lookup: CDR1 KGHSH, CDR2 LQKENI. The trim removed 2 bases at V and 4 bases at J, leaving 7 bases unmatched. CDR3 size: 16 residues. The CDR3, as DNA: TGTGCCAGCTCACCAGTATCTAGCGGGAGCACAGAGACCCAGTACTTC. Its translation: CASSPVSSGSTETQYF.

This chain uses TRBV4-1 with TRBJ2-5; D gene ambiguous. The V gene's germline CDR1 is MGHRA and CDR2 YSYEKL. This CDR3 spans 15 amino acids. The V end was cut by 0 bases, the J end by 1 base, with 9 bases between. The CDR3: CASSQDRLVQETQYF. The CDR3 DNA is TGCGCCAGCAGCCAAGATCGGCTGGTCCAAGAGACCCAGTACTTC.

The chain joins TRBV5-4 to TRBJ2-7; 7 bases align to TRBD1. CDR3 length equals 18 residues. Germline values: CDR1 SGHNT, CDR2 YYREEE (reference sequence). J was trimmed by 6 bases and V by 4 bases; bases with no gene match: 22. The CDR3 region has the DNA TGTGCCAGCAGCCATTTGTTCCCACGGGACAGTTATGACTTCGAGCAGTACTTC. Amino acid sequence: CASSHLFPRDSYDFEQYF. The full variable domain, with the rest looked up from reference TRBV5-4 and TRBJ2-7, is ETGVTQSPTHLIKTRGQQVTLRCSSQSGHNTVSWYQQALGQGPQFIFQYYREEENGRGNFPPRFSGLQFPNYSSELNVNALELDDSALYLCASSHLFPRDSYDFEQYFGPGTRLTVT.

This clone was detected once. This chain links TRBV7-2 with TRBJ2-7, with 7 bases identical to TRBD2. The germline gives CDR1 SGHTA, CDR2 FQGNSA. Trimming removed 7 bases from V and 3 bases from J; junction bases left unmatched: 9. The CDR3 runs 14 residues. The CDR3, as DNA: TGTGCCAGCACCACTGGGACTATAAACTACGAGCAGTACTTC. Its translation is CASTTGTINYEQYF.

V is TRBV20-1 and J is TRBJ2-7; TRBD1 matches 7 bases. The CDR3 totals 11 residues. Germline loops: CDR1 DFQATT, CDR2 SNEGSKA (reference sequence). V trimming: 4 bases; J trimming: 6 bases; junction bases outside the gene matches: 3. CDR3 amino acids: CSATTGAEQYF. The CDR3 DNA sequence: TGCAGTGCTACTACAGGGGCCGAGCAGTACTTC.

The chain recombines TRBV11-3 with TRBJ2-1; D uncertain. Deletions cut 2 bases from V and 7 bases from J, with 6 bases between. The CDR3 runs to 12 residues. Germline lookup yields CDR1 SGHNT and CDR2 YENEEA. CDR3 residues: CASSLSGNEQFF. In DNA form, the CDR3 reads TGTGCCAGCAGCTTATCCGGGAATGAGCAGTTCTTC.

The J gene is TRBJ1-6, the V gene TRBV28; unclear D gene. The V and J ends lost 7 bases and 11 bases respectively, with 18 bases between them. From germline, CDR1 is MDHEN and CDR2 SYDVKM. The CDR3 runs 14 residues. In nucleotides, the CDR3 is TGTGCCAGCATGCGGGGAGGGCTAATTCCACCCCTCCACTTT. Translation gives CASMRGGLIPPLHF.

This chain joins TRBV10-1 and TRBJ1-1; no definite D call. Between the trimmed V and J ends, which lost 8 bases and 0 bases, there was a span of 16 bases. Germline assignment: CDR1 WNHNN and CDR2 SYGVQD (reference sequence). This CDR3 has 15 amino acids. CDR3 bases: TGCGCCAGCTCTCGTGGGTCAGATTTGAACACTGAAGCTTTCTTT. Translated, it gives CASSRGSDLNTEAFF.

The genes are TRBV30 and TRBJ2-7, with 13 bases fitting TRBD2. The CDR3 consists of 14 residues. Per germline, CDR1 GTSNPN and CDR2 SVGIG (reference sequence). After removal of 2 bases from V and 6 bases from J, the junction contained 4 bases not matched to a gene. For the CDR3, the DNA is TGTGCCTGGAGTAAAACTAGCGGGAGGGCCGAGCAGTACTTC. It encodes CAWSKTSGRAEQYF.

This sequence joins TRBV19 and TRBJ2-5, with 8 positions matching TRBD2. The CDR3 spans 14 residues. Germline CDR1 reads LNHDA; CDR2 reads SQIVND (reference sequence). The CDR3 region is CGGFNGLALETQYF. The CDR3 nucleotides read TGTGGGGGGTTCAACGGACTAGCTTTGGAGACCCAGTACTTC.

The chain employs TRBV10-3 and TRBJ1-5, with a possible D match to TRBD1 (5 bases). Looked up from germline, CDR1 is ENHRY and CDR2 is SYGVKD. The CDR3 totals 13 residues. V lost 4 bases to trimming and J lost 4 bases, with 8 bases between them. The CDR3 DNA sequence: TGTGCCATCAGTGTGGGGGAAAATCAGCCCCAGCATTTT. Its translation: CAISVGENQPQHF.